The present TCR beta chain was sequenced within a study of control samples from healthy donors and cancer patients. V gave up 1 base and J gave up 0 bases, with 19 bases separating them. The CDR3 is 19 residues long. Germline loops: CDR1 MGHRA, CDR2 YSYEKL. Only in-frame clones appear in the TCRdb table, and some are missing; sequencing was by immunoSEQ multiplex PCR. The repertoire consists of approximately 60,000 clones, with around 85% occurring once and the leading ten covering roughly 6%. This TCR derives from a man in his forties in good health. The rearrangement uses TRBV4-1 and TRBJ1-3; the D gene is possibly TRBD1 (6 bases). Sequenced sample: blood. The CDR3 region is CASSQVKSTQGPSGNTIYF. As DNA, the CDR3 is TGCGCCAGCAGCCAAGTTAAGTCAACACAGGGACCCTCTGGAAACACCATATATTTT.